This TCR beta chain was identified in a study of blood T cell repertoires in COVID-19 (dated by TCRdb to 2020 to 2021). For context, the study as a whole: Samples covering the acute and convalescent phases of COVID-19 were provided by collaborators in the United States, Italy and Spain. The prospective study material was composed of cDNA or gDNA derived from T cells, B-cell-depleted T cells, or PBMCs. The dataset comprised deeply sampled blood TCRbeta repertoires from subjects exposed to, actively infected with, or recovered from COVID-19. The repertoires were made available in a free public database intended to serve as a resource for research on the immune response to SARS-CoV-2. Samples were obtained from the ongoing ImmuneRACE study (first 160 participants) and from 1,254 subjects provided by 6 global collaborators. Sample metadata almost always included a de-identified subject ID, COVID-19 status, age in years and sex. Where available, HLA class I and class II types were obtained from metadata supplied by the sample provider rather than from assay-based typing. Broader findings and caveats from the paper: Clinical and demographic metadata were provided uncurated, with the amount varying by source and participant.

Collaborating institutions collected whole blood in K2EDTA tubes following their own protocols. For TCRbeta analysis, collaborators shipped samples in one of three forms: frozen whole blood, isolated PBMCs, or DNA extracted from either of those sample types. In the case of this clone: Its antigen is unknown. The input lacks base qualities; no much larger clone sits a single base away.

TCRbeta CDR3 regions were amplified from genomic DNA by means of the immunoSEQ Assay, a bias-controlled multiplex PCR. The paper's processing steps were these. The number of nucleated cells in each sample was estimated from the amplification of reference gene primers within the assay. To quantify the absolute abundance of each unique TCRbeta CDR3 rearrangement, sequence reads were collapsed and filtered. For each sample, productive Simpson clonality was calculated as the square root of Simpson's diversity index over productive rearrangements. In its TCRdb copy, this immuneACCESS table keeps in-frame sequences only and misses some clones. Where compared with another copy, unresolved V genes explain less than half of these, and the others have no known cause. The DNA gave D and trimming, while V, J and clone size come from that table. In all, the sample holds 250,000 or so clones, and roughly 85% of those were seen once. The ten most abundant clones make up under 4% of the sample.

Reading from cysteine to phenylalanine, the CDR3 counts 15 amino acids. CDR3 DNA is the only sequence kept; it has 45 bases, read in frame from the first base. The V end loses 4 bases and the J end loses 1 base, and a stretch of 13 bases separates them. The CDR1 and CDR2 encoded by the germline V gene are MGHDK and SYGVNS. The sequence was obtained from a man between 18 and 35 years old with active or convalescent COVID-19. The material sequenced was peripheral blood. The rearrangement combines TRBV25-1 with TRBJ1-1; a tentative D match to TRBD1 spans 6 bases. The CDR3 protein: CASSGRQAANTEAFF. The sequenced DNA: TGTGCCAGCAGTGGTAGACAGGCGGCGAACACTGAAGCTTTCTTT.